A selection of T cell receptor beta chains follows, all from one sample in a study of blood T cell repertoires in COVID-19. Profiling relied on immunoSEQ multiplex PCR, and the TCRdb table lists in-frame clones only, not all of them. This sample has about 210,000 clones; around four fifths occur once, and the top ten carry 7% to 10%. The sequenced material came from peripheral blood. Every receptor here comes from a woman in her 50s with acute or convalescent COVID-19. Each CDR3 is given with its conserved first and last residue.

v_call: TRBV6-5
cdr3_aa: CASIPPSGLLGQYF

v_call: TRBV18
cdr3_aa: CASSPTSGRSYEQYF

v_call: TRBV21-1
cdr3_aa: CASSKGDHDDNNQPQHF

v_call: TRBV5-8
cdr3_aa: CASSLGQGAGDTIYF

v_call: TRBV3-1/TRBV3-2
cdr3_aa: CASSQTSGRGEQYF

v_call: TRBV28
cdr3_aa: CASSTPAGYDTEAFF

v_call: TRBV3-1/TRBV3-2
cdr3_aa: CASSPGLAGGSDTQYF

v_call: TRBV19
cdr3_aa: CASSIKEIQYF

v_call: TRBV7-8
cdr3_aa: CASSPIRDSRGYTF

v_call: TRBV6-2/TRBV6-3
cdr3_aa: CASSYIQGANEQYF

v_call: TRBV9
cdr3_aa: CASSVAASGSTDTQYF

v_call: TRBV18
cdr3_aa: CASSRDRGAEQYF

v_call: TRBV7-2
cdr3_aa: CASSYRDRGSNTEAFF

v_call: TRBV27
cdr3_aa: CASSLNRDTQYF

v_call: TRBV6-5
cdr3_aa: CASREGQGIDEAFF

v_call: TRBV12-3/TRBV12-4
cdr3_aa: CASSLAGAGEAFF

v_call: TRBV3-1/TRBV3-2
cdr3_aa: CASSQDTRGRDQPQHF

v_call: TRBV7-3
cdr3_aa: CASSPGTANSPLHF

v_call: TRBV24-1
cdr3_aa: CATSDSTGLDQPQHF

v_call: TRBV4-2
cdr3_aa: CASSRTPAGAGAGETQYF

v_call: TRBV3-1/TRBV3-2
cdr3_aa: CASSTSTGATEAFF

v_call: TRBV15
cdr3_aa: CATSRGLGGLADISYNEQFF

v_call: TRBV27
cdr3_aa: CASSSFRTSGNNEQFF

v_call: TRBV7-2
cdr3_aa: CASSLKTGGSYNEQFF

v_call: TRBV15
cdr3_aa: CATSRELQGSGTDTQYF

v_call: TRBV3-1/TRBV3-2
cdr3_aa: CASSQPRGALGGNTIYF

v_call: TRBV19
cdr3_aa: CASSIGGGSEDFGPEAFF

v_call: TRBV6-2/TRBV6-3
cdr3_aa: CASSSQREFTDTQYF

v_call: TRBV4-2
cdr3_aa: CASSPLTGKAETQYF